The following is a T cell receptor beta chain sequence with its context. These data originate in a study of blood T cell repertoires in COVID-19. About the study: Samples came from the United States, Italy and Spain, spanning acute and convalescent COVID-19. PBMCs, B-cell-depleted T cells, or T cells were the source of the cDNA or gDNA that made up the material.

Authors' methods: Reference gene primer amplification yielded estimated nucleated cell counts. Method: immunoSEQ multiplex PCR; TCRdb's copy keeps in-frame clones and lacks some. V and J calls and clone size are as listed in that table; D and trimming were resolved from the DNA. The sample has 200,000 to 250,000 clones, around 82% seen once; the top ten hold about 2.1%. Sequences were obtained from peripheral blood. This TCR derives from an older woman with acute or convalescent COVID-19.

Here the CDR3 reads CASSLEFRGGAGVTEAFF. The CDR3 DNA is TGTGCCAGCAGCTTAGAATTTCGGGGGGGCGCAGGGGTCACTGAAGCTTTCTTT. The V call is TRBV11-2, the J call TRBJ1-1; D is possibly TRBD1 (6 bases). The CDR3 is made up of 18 amino acids. Trimming cost V 0 bases and J 4 bases, with 21 bases left between them. The germline CDR1 and CDR2 sequences are SGHAT and FQNNGV.